This TCR beta chain was profiled in a study of STAT5B mutations in CD4+ large granular lymphocyte leukemia. Whole-study results and caveats: No patients shared main leukemic clonotypes, though about 24% appeared at low frequency elsewhere. Top patient clones used TRBV06 genes more often: 8/27 versus 2/35 in controls.

The germline CDR1 and CDR2 sequences are ENHRY and SYGVKD. The CDR3 is 12 amino acids. Trimming stripped 3 bases from V and 5 bases from J, with 4 bases between. As regards this clone: The target antigen is unknown.

Control samples were healthy donors' buffy coats. Using immunoSEQ multiplex PCR, the repertoire was profiled, and TCRdb retains in-frame clones only, with some absent. The sample includes approximately 39,000 clones, roughly 85% of them seen just once. Sequences were obtained from CD4+ T cells from blood buffy coats. The sequence derives from a human donor in good health. The chain combines TRBV10-3 with TRBJ2-2, with D unclear. The CDR3: CAISDWTGELFF. The CDR3 DNA is TGTGCCATCAGTGATTGGACCGGGGAGCTGTTTTTT.